What follows are 16 T cell receptor beta chains derived from one specimen sequenced in a study of shared clonotypes between healthy human individuals (TCRdb year 2020). Libraries were made using the immunoSEQ multiplex PCR assay. TCRdb obtained this table from immuneACCESS and retained in-frame rearrangements with V and J assigned. These tables miss some clones; where compared with another copy, unresolved V genes account for less than half of the shortfall, and the remainder is unexplained. The sample table contains approximately 500,000 clones; only one count was recorded for roughly 95% of them. Approximately 0.06% of the sample goes to the ten largest clones. The sample consisted of naive CD4+ T cells sorted from blood. Reading the label with the study, this specimen's cell subset or site is: CD45RA+ positively selected. Receptors originate from a woman aged 25-40 years in good health.

The rearrangement uses TRBV28 and TRBJ1-1, with TRBD1 as a possible D gene (6 bases). Trimming pared 8 bases from V and 3 bases from J, leaving 19 bases between. The CDR3 contains 15 residues. The germline V gene has CDR1 MDHEN and CDR2 SYDVKM. CDR3 nucleotide sequence: TGTGCCAGCTCCCCCCCGTGGGGGGGGCACACTGAAGCTTTCTTT. Protein product: CASSPPWGGHTEAFF.

CDR3 bases: TGTGCCAGCAGTCCCACCGGGACAGCTAATTACGAGCAGTACTTC. Its translation is CASSPTGTANYEQYF. J is TRBJ2-5 and V is TRBV28; 7 nucleotides line up with TRBD1. The J call may be in error: the DNA end matches TRBJ2-7 better. Germline CDR1 MDHEN, CDR2 SYDVKM. CDR3 length equals 15 residues.

V and J are TRBV11-2 and TRBJ2-1; TRBD2 matches at 7 bases. The CDR3 is made up of 17 amino acids. The trim removed 1 base at V and 3 bases at J, leaving 9 bases unmatched. Germline V CDR1 and CDR2: SGHAT, FQNNGV. The CDR3 sequence: CASSLVGISSGYNEQFF. The DNA for the CDR3 is TGTGCCAGCAGCTTAGTGGGGATATCTAGCGGCTACAATGAGCAGTTCTTC.

The chain links TRBV2 to TRBJ1-5; D is perhaps TRBD1 (5 bases). The germline V gene encodes CDR1 SNHLY and CDR2 FYNNEI. The V and J ends lost 7 bases and 3 bases respectively, with 13 bases between them. This CDR3 spans 14 amino acids. CDR3 DNA: TGTGCCAGCACTGAGACAGACTCCAATCAGCCCCAGCATTTT. This codes for CASTETDSNQPQHF.

The CDR3 is CASSLRWADSSGANVLTF. CDR3 coding DNA: TGCGCCAGCTCCCTGCGGTGGGCAGACTCCTCTGGGGCCAACGTCCTGACTTTC. The rearrangement joins TRBV4-1 to TRBJ2-6; no reliable D call. Germline-derived CDR1 and CDR2 are MGHRA and YSYEKL. CDR3 size: 18 residues. V was clipped by 8 bases and J by 0 bases, with 20 bases between them.

This chain connects TRBV18 to TRBJ1-1; D remains ambiguous. Germline CDR1 KGHSH, CDR2 LQKENI. Trimming stripped 2 bases from V and 1 base from J, with 11 bases between. The CDR3 loop spans 15 amino acids. CDR3 sequence (DNA): TGTGCCAGCTCACCATCTTCACCGGGGAACACTGAAGCTTTCTTT. Translated, it gives CASSPSSPGNTEAFF.

This clone has just one count. The chain couples TRBV5-1 to TRBJ1-4; D unresolved. This CDR3 is built from 14 residues. Germline CDR1 reads SGHRS; CDR2 reads YFSETQ. V lost 3 bases, J lost 5 bases, and 11 bases lay in between. The CDR3 DNA follows: TGCGCCAGCAGCTCAGGACCGGTGAATGAAAAACTGTTTTTT. Translated: CASSSGPVNEKLFF. Supplemented by reference TRBV5-1 and TRBJ1-4, the full variable domain reads KAGVTQTPRYLIKTRGQQVTLSCSPISGHRSVSWYQQTPGQGLQFLFEYFSETQRNKGNFPGRFSGRQFSNSRSEMNVSTLELGDSALYLCASSSGPVNEKLFFGSGTQLSVL.

Of note for this clone: The junction does not match germline at one end; this may be a read error. The rearrangement joins TRBV6-1 to TRBJ2-3; D might be TRBD2 (5 bases). The CDR3 length is 18 residues. The germline V gene encodes CDR1 MNHNS and CDR2 SASEGT. The DNA of the CDR3 is TGTGCCAGCAGAGAAGACGCGGGCCTGTCGTTTGGTTTTGGTACGCAGTATTTT. Translation: CASREDAGLSFGFGTQYF.

The V gene is TRBV27, the J gene TRBJ2-3; 8 positions match TRBD1. Germline CDR1 MNHEY, CDR2 SMNVEV (reference sequence). The ends lost 5 bases at V and 1 base at J; junction bases unmatched: 11. The CDR3 covers 17 residues. Written as DNA, the CDR3 is TGTGCCAGCAGTGCAGGGGGCGCGCGGAGTCGCACAGATACGCAGTATTTT. Translated, it gives CASSAGGARSRTDTQYF.

The V and J genes are TRBV7-6 and TRBJ2-1, with D unclear. The CDR3 consists of 15 residues. The V end lost 0 bases, the J end lost 2 bases, and 8 bases lay between the germline ends. The germline V gene has CDR1 SGHVS and CDR2 FNYEAQ. CDR3 sequence (DNA): TGTGCCAGCAGCTTAGCGGAAGGGCCCTACAATGAGCAGTTCTTC. It encodes CASSLAEGPYNEQFF.

Comments on this clone: Different DNA sequences within this sample yield the same CDR3. The V call is TRBV5-4, the J call TRBJ1-5; no definite D call. The CDR3 extends over 13 amino acids. V dropped 0 bases and J dropped 1 base, with 2 bases sitting between them. CDR1 and CDR2 from the germline V gene are SGHNT and YYREEE (reference sequence). In DNA, the CDR3 is TGTGCCAGCAGCTTGGACAGCAATCAGCCCCAGCATTTT. This codes for CASSLDSNQPQHF.

This clone came up a few times. The CDR3 loop is CSVDLPNEQFF. The CDR3 coding sequence is TGCAGCGTTGATTTGCCGAATGAGCAGTTCTTC. The chain is built from TRBV29-1 and TRBJ2-1, with D uncertain. This CDR3 is 11 amino acids long. The V and J ends lost 3 bases and 7 bases respectively, with 7 bases between them. CDR1 and CDR2 (germline): SQVTM, ANQGSEA.

The chain couples TRBV7-3 to TRBJ2-1; either TRBD1 or TRBD2 may supply D (5 bases each). The CDR3 contains 15 residues. The V end lost 4 bases, the J end lost 3 bases, and 13 bases lay between the germline ends. Germline CDR1 and CDR2: SGHTA and FQGTGA. The CDR3 bases are TGTGCCAGCAGCTCCACGGGACCGAACTACAATGAGCAGTTCTTC. It encodes CASSSTGPNYNEQFF.

The J gene is TRBJ2-1, the V gene TRBV7-2; D uncertain. CDR1 SGHTA and CDR2 FQGNSA come from the germline V gene. The CDR3 has 11 amino acids. V lost 2 bases, J lost 7 bases, and 3 bases lay in between. The CDR3 spells CASSLLNEQFF. The CDR3 DNA follows: TGTGCCAGCAGCTTATTGAATGAGCAGTTCTTC.

This rearrangement joins TRBV21-1 to TRBJ1-1. TRBV21-1 is a recognized pseudogene. This CDR3 is 10 amino acids long. In nucleotides, the CDR3 is TGTGCCAGCAGTTCTTTAGAAGCTTTCTTT. It translates to CASSSLEAFF.

The chain couples TRBV27 to TRBJ2-3, with D unresolved. The CDR3 is made up of 12 amino acids. The germline gives CDR1 MNHEY, CDR2 SMNVEV (reference sequence). Trimming left V 6 bases short and J 2 bases short, with 6 bases between. CDR3 amino acids: CASSMTTDTQYF. Here the CDR3 DNA reads TGTGCCAGCAGCATGACCACAGATACGCAGTATTTT.